One and the same sample provided the 25 T cell receptor beta chains below, sequenced in a study of response to subunit inactivated influenza vaccine (dated by TCRdb to the late 2010s). The library was obtained by RT-PCR. TCRdb shows the sequencer as Illumina HiSeq 2500. TCRdb ran its own pipeline on the public reads, namely fastp trimming at Q25 and MiXCR clone calling, and kept in-frame beta chains. Rows with one shared CDR3 protein collapse into an entry with the most common genes and DNA. Recorded for this sample are hundreds of thousands of distinct CDR3 sequences; approximately 10% of them occurred a single time. The ten largest clones take up roughly 10% of the sample. The input for sequencing was PBMCs from blood, taken on the day of vaccination. The receptors were sampled from a man aged 45 to 65 who received an inactivated influenza vaccine. Donor details come from another sample of the same person, matched by shared clones.

The gene calls are TRBV11-2 and TRBJ2-3, with TRBD2 identical over 12 bases. The ends lost 4 bases at V and 5 bases at J; junction bases unmatched: 7. Germline V gene sequence: CDR1 SGHAT, CDR2 FQNNGV. This CDR3 comprises 16 residues. This CDR3 is CASSSGTSGWGDTQYF. CDR3 nucleotide sequence: TGTGCCAGCAGCTCCGGGACTAGCGGGTGGGGAGATACGCAGTATTTT.

V usage is TRBV5-1 and J usage is TRBJ2-1, with 8 bases lining up with TRBD2. The J segment lost 4 bases and the V segment lost 4 bases, leaving 7 bases of the junction unmatched. The CDR3 contains 15 residues. CDR1 is SGHRS, CDR2 YFSETQ, per germline. The CDR3: CASSPAAGGYNEQFF. For the CDR3, the DNA is TGCGCCAGCAGCCCCGCGGCGGGGGGATACAATGAGCAGTTCTTC. The variable domain in full, with the rest retrieved from reference TRBV5-1 and TRBJ2-1, is KAGVTQTPRYLIKTRGQQVTLSCSPISGHRSVSWYQQTPGQGLQFLFEYFSETQRNKGNFPGRFSGRQFSNSRSEMNVSTLELGDSALYLCASSPAAGGYNEQFFGPGTRLTVL.

This clonotype was detected a few times. The chain carries TRBV29-1 and TRBJ2-1; possibly TRBD1 for D (6 bases). There are 15 residues in the CDR3. Per germline, CDR1 SQVTM and CDR2 ANQGSEA. The ends were cut back, 2 bases at V and 2 bases at J, with 13 bases in the middle. The CDR3 is CSVERPRGTYNEQFF. CDR3 coding DNA: TGCAGCGTTGAAAGGCCGAGGGGGACCTACAATGAGCAGTTCTTC.

The chain is built from TRBV5-1 and TRBJ1-1; 9 bases are shared with TRBD1. The germline V gene encodes CDR1 SGHRS and CDR2 YFSETQ. The CDR3 loop spans 16 amino acids. The junction had 6 bases not matched to a gene; V was cut back by 3 bases and J by 0 bases. CDR3 nucleotide sequence: TGCGCCAGCAGCTCGACAGGGGGAAGGGTGAACACTGAAGCTTTCTTT. Encoded protein: CASSSTGGRVNTEAFF. The full variable domain, its missing parts supplied by reference TRBV5-1 and TRBJ1-1, is KAGVTQTPRYLIKTRGQQVTLSCSPISGHRSVSWYQQTPGQGLQFLFEYFSETQRNKGNFPGRFSGRQFSNSRSEMNVSTLELGDSALYLCASSSTGGRVNTEAFFGQGTRLTVV.

This clonotype turned up a few times. The chain combines TRBV20-1 with TRBJ2-7, with 10 bases identical to TRBD1. The CDR3 consists of 15 residues. The trim removed 6 bases at V and 2 bases at J, leaving 10 bases unmatched. Germline V gene lookup returns CDR1 DFQATT and CDR2 SNEGSKA (reference sequence). The chain's CDR3 is CSATNPGQGTYEQYF. Written as DNA, the CDR3 is TGCAGTGCGACTAATCCGGGACAGGGGACCTACGAGCAGTACTTC.

The rearrangement links TRBV21-1 to TRBJ2-7; the table's D call, TRBD1, was not checked against the DNA. TRBV21-1 is assigned pseudogene status. The CDR3 totals 21 residues. For the CDR3, the DNA is TGTGCCAGCAGTCAAAAGGAGAGGGGACAGGGGGCGGGGGGGTGCCCCTACGAGCAGTACTTC. Translation: CASSQKERGQGAGGCPYEQYF.

This clonotype turned up a few times. This chain links TRBV7-2 with TRBJ1-4; D is possibly TRBD1 (6 bases). Germline CDR1 and CDR2: SGHTA and FQGNSA. With 3 bases removed from V and 8 bases from J, the gap between germline ends came to 13 bases. CDR3 length equals 14 residues. The CDR3 region has the DNA TGTGCCAGCAGCTTGCAGGGGCGATCGGAAAAACTGTTTTTT. Translated: CASSLQGRSEKLFF.

This chain connects TRBV4-1 to TRBJ2-3, with a possible D match to TRBD1 (7 bases). The germline V gene encodes CDR1 MGHRA and CDR2 YSYEKL. This CDR3 spans 17 amino acids. Deletions cut 1 base from V and 4 bases from J, with 18 bases between. For the CDR3, the DNA is TGCGCCAGCAGCCAAGCGGCACAGGGGAGGAGGGCAGATACGCAGTATTTT. This codes for CASSQAAQGRRADTQYF.

This clonotype was seen a handful of times. The rearrangement links TRBV12-3 or TRBV12-4 to TRBJ2-5; 7 positions match TRBD2. The CDR3 has 15 residues. V dropped 3 bases and J dropped 3; count of bases not matched to a gene: 7. The CDR3 bases are TGTGCCAGCAGTTTCGGGGGGAATATTAAAGAGACCCAGTACTTC. It yields the protein CASSFGGNIKETQYF.

This chain uses TRBV20-1 with TRBJ2-3; D may be TRBD1 (6 bases). V lost 6 bases and J lost 5, with 21 bases in between. CDR3 length: 15 residues. Germline V gene data show CDR1 as DFQATT and CDR2 as SNEGSKA (reference sequence). For the CDR3, the DNA is TGCAGTGCCACCGCAGTCCAGGGGATCATAGATACGCAGTATTTT. Its protein is CSATAVQGIIDTQYF.

V and J are TRBV11-2 and TRBJ2-1, with TRBD2 matching 11 bases. The CDR3 covers 20 residues. V was pared by 4 bases and J by 5 bases, with 19 bases of the junction left unmatched. Germline-derived CDR1 and CDR2 are SGHAT and FQNNGV. The CDR3 coding sequence is TGTGCCAGCAGCTCCCCGCAGGGTAGCGGGAGGGTTGCGGCACACAATGAGCAGTTCTTC. Translation: CASSSPQGSGRVAAHNEQFF.

The J gene is TRBJ1-2, the V gene TRBV30; D gene ambiguous. The CDR3 is made up of 11 amino acids. Trimming cost V 2 bases and J 8 bases, with 9 bases left between them. CDR1 and CDR2 (germline): GTSNPN, SVGIG (reference sequence). In nucleotides, the CDR3 is TGTGCCTGGAGTAGCGGGTGGGGCTACACCTTC. Its translation: CAWSSGWGYTF.

There are many counts of this clonotype. The chain has TRBV9 and TRBJ2-3; a possible D gene is TRBD1 (6 bases). The CDR3 sequence is 15 residues long. CDR1 is SGDLS, CDR2 YYNGEE, per germline. V lost 1 base, J lost 3 bases, and 12 bases lay in between. CDR3 sequence reads: CASSVLGQGTDTQYF. The DNA for the CDR3 is TGTGCCAGCAGCGTATTGGGCCAGGGGACAGATACGCAGTATTTT.

The sample holds a few counts of this clonotype. This rearrangement joins TRBV12-3 or TRBV12-4 to TRBJ1-1; D is possibly TRBD1 (5 bases). V was trimmed by 1 base and J by 5 bases, leaving 14 bases between them. The CDR3 runs 15 residues. CDR3 in amino acids: CASSLDNPGLTEAFF. The CDR3 DNA sequence: TGTGCCAGCAGTTTAGACAACCCGGGGCTTACTGAAGCTTTCTTT.

The chain recombines TRBV11-2 with TRBJ1-4; 7 bases are shared with TRBD1. V was clipped by 5 bases and J by 2 bases; unmatched bases: 8. CDR1 is SGHAT and CDR2 is FQNNGV in the germline V gene. This CDR3 has 16 residues. In DNA, the CDR3 is TGTGCCAGCAGCCCGACTCCAGGGGGTACTAATGAAAAACTGTTTTTT. Translation: CASSPTPGGTNEKLFF.

The CDR3 loop is CSARDQNRLHEQYF. Here the CDR3 DNA reads TGCAGTGCTAGAGATCAAAACAGGTTACACGAGCAGTACTTC. The chain joins TRBV20-1 to TRBJ2-7, with a tentative D call TRBD1 (5 bases). Germline CDR1 and CDR2: DFQATT and SNEGSKA (reference sequence). This CDR3 is 14 amino acids long. Trimming cost V 0 bases and J 5 bases, with 14 bases left between them.

This clonotype was seen a few times. The chain recombines TRBV28 with TRBJ2-3, with D possibly TRBD1 on 6 matching bases. The CDR3 covers 12 residues. The V end was cut by 7 bases, the J end by 4 bases, with 9 bases between. Germline lookup yields CDR1 MDHEN and CDR2 SYDVKM. CDR3 nucleotide sequence: TGTGCCAGCAATAACAGGGCAGATACGCAGTATTTT. Translating it yields CASNNRADTQYF.

V gene TRBV4-1 combines with J gene TRBJ2-1, with 13 positions matching TRBD2. The junction had 7 bases not matched to a gene; V was cut back by 1 base and J by 4 bases. There are 18 residues in the CDR3. Germline loops: CDR1 MGHRA, CDR2 YSYEKL. CDR3 sequence: CASSQVTSGGELYNEQFF. Written as DNA, the CDR3 is TGCGCCAGCAGCCAAGTCACTAGCGGGGGGGAACTGTACAATGAGCAGTTCTTC.

A few counts support this clonotype. The chain recombines TRBV29-1 with TRBJ2-1; D is undetermined. CDR3 length equals 16 residues. Trimming took 4 bases from V and 3 from J, leaving 19 bases between them. CDR1 SQVTM and CDR2 ANQGSEA come from the germline V gene. The CDR3 DNA follows: TGCAGCGTTGGAATCCGGTTGACTCACTACTACAATGAGCAGTTCTTC. This sequence encodes CSVGIRLTHYYNEQFF.

The CDR3 DNA is TGTGCCAGCAGTTCGTCACAGGGTTCCTACGAGCAGTACTTC. This encodes CASSSSQGSYEQYF. This chain connects TRBV28 to TRBJ2-7; TRBD1 is a possible D gene (6 bases). The length of the CDR3 is 14 residues. The V gene's germline CDR1 is MDHEN and CDR2 SYDVKM. V was trimmed by 4 bases and J by 1 base, leaving 11 bases between them.

The DNA for the CDR3 is TGTGCCAGCAGCTTAGGATGGACAGGCCCTAATGAAAAACTGTTTTTT. Translation gives CASSLGWTGPNEKLFF. The genes are TRBV7-9 and TRBJ1-4, with 7 bases identical to TRBD1. With V trimmed by 1 base and J by 3 bases, 5 bases remained unmatched. Germline loops: CDR1 SEHNR, CDR2 FQNEAQ (reference sequence). The CDR3 has 16 residues.

This chain connects TRBV20-1 to TRBJ1-2; no clear D. The V end lost 6 bases, the J end lost 7 bases, and 15 bases lay between the germline ends. The CDR3 extends over 12 amino acids. Germline V gene sequence: CDR1 DFQATT, CDR2 SNEGSKA (reference sequence). DNA for the CDR3: TGCAGTGCGTCGTCTCTAGGGATTGGCTACACCTTC. Translated: CSASSLGIGYTF.

This clonotype was observed a handful of times. The rearrangement links TRBV7-9 to TRBJ2-1; 12 bases are a match to TRBD2. CDR3 length: 17 residues. After removal of 2 bases from V and 4 bases from J, the junction contained 6 bases not matched to a gene. The germline V gene encodes CDR1 SEHNR and CDR2 FQNEAQ (reference sequence). CDR3 region: CASSLTSLAGGYNEQFF. In DNA, the CDR3 is TGTGCCAGCAGCTTAACCTCGCTAGCGGGAGGGTACAATGAGCAGTTCTTC.

This clonotype was seen ten or more times. The rearrangement uses TRBV12-3 or TRBV12-4 and TRBJ1-1; D perhaps matches TRBD1 (5 bases). This CDR3 spans 17 amino acids. V lost 3 bases to trimming and J lost 0 bases, with 17 bases between them. The CDR3 protein is CASSFLERGVLNTEAFF. CDR3 bases: TGTGCCAGCAGTTTTTTAGAGCGGGGGGTTCTGAACACTGAAGCTTTCTTT.

J is TRBJ2-7 and V is TRBV10-3, with TRBD2 matching 14 bases. The V segment lost 5 bases and the J segment 7 bases; nucleotides outside the gene matches: 10. CDR1 and CDR2 from the germline V gene are ENHRY and SYGVKD. The CDR3 is made up of 16 amino acids. CDR3 nucleotides: TGTGCCATCAGTTGGACTAGCGGGAGGCGCCTTGGGGAGCAGTACTTC. Encoded protein: CAISWTSGRRLGEQYF.